This T cell receptor (beta chain) derives from a study of a mutant IDH1 vaccine in newly diagnosed glioma. Background on the study: Of the patients given treatment, approximately 60% were male and roughly 38% were female, and a mean age of around 38 years was recorded. Standard pretreatment was either radiotherapy, temozolomide, or, for most, radiochemotherapy with temozolomide.

Germline assignment: CDR1 LNHNV and CDR2 YYDKDF (reference sequence). Trimming at V came to 2 bases and at J to 5 bases, leaving 9 bases not matched to a gene. This CDR3 is built from 16 residues. Data came from immunoSEQ multiplex PCR; TCRdb stores just in-frame clones and leaves some out. In the table there are some 66,000 clones, 80% to 85% of which are singletons. Details on this clone: Its antigen remains unidentified.

Sample time point: week 35, safety follow-up. Each dose of the vaccine consisted of 300 ug of mutant IDH1 20-mer peptide, with topical imiquimod. Material: PBMCs, obtained from a glioma patient whose treatment included an IDH1 peptide vaccine. The V gene is TRBV15, the J gene TRBJ1-1, with 9 nucleotides matching TRBD1. This clonotype was obtained from a man between 25 and 39 years old with glioma. CDR3 coding DNA: TGTGCCACCAGCAGAACTCCGGGGACAGGGTATACTGAAGCTTTCTTT. Protein sequence: CATSRTPGTGYTEAFF.